Presented here are 31 T cell receptor beta chains from one specimen sequenced in a study of T-cell memory formation after mild COVID-19. One entry per CDR3 protein, called by TCRdb with MiXCR from the 5' RACE reads. The sample consists of under 200,000 distinct CDR3 sequences, around 10% of them appearing once. Sequencing used PBMCs or a T cell subset sorted from them (not recorded which). The receptor set was obtained from a man aged 18 to 30 who had mild COVID-19 (a few samples of this study predate the infection). Cell type and time point are not known.

This clonotype was recorded a few times. V usage is TRBV5-1 and J usage is TRBJ2-7, with 10 bases aligning to TRBD1. Unmatched junction bases numbered 5, after V lost 1 base and J lost 1 base. Germline values: CDR1 SGHRS, CDR2 YFSETQ. CDR3 size: 16 residues. CDR3 residues: CASSLPTGGLSYEQYF. DNA for the CDR3: TGCGCCAGCAGCTTGCCGACAGGGGGCCTTTCCTACGAGCAGTACTTC.

This clonotype turned up a few times. DNA for the CDR3: TGTGCCAGCAGTCCGAGGGGCCGTTCCGGGGAGCTGTTTTTT. Protein sequence: CASSPRGRSGELFF. The chain carries TRBV6-2 or TRBV6-3 and TRBJ2-2; possibly TRBD1 or TRBD2 for D (5 bases each). This CDR3 has 14 amino acids. Trimming shortened V by 5 bases and J by 6 bases, and 13 bases separated the two germline ends. Germline V gene sequence: CDR1 MNHEY, CDR2 SVGEGT.

This chain joins TRBV5-1 and TRBJ2-6; D unresolved. The CDR3 contains 18 residues. The V and J ends lost 0 bases and 0 bases respectively, with 13 bases between them. Germline V gene data show CDR1 as SGHRS and CDR2 as YFSETQ. CDR3: CASSLGARGGSGANVLTF. The DNA of the CDR3 is TGCGCCAGCAGCTTGGGGGCTCGTGGCGGCTCTGGGGCCAACGTCCTGACTTTC. The full variable domain, with the rest looked up from reference TRBV5-1 and TRBJ2-6, is KAGVTQTPRYLIKTRGQQVTLSCSPISGHRSVSWYQQTPGQGLQFLFEYFSETQRNKGNFPGRFSGRQFSNSRSEMNVSTLELGDSALYLCASSLGARGGSGANVLTFGAGSRLTVL.

This clonotype appeared a few times. This chain's CDR3 is CASSVVGGANTGELFF. The CDR3 nucleotides are TGTGCCAGCAGCGTAGTAGGCGGGGCGAACACCGGGGAGCTGTTTTTT. The chain has TRBV9 and TRBJ2-2; D might be TRBD2 (6 bases). Germline V CDR1 and CDR2: SGDLS, YYNGEE. The CDR3 loop spans 16 amino acids. V was shortened by 0 bases and J by 0 bases, with 9 bases between the two germline ends. The full variable domain, in which reference TRBV9 and TRBJ2-2 provide the parts outside the CDR3, is DSGVTQTPKHLITATGQRVTLRCSPRSGDLSVYWYQQSLDQGLQFLIQYYNGEERAKGNILERFSAQQFPDLHSELNLSSLELGDSALYFCASSVVGGANTGELFFGEGSRLTVL.

This clonotype was picked up many times. V is TRBV18 and J is TRBJ2-3, with no clear D. CDR3 length: 16 residues. With 4 bases removed from V and 2 bases from J, the gap between germline ends came to 16 bases. Germline CDR1 is KGHSH and CDR2 is LQKENI. The CDR3 sequence: CASSLGPRVSTDTQYF. As DNA, the CDR3 is TGTGCCAGCTCACTAGGGCCCCGAGTTTCCACAGATACGCAGTATTTT.

V gene TRBV19 combines with J gene TRBJ1-1; 9 bases match TRBD1. Germline V lookup: CDR1 LNHDA, CDR2 SQIVND (reference sequence). With V trimmed by 4 bases and J by 4 bases, 1 base remained unmatched. This CDR3 has 13 residues. The CDR3 DNA reads TGTGCCAGTAGTAGGGACAGGGCCACTGAAGCTTTCTTT. As protein: CASSRDRATEAFF.

The chain is built from TRBV20-1 and TRBJ2-1, with 8 bases lining up with TRBD2. This CDR3 has 14 residues. Germline V gene lookup returns CDR1 DFQATT and CDR2 SNEGSKA (reference sequence). In DNA form, the CDR3 reads TGCAGCCCTGGACTAGCCGAACCCTACAATGAGCAGTTCTTC. This sequence encodes CSPGLAEPYNEQFF.

V gene TRBV21-1 combines with J gene TRBJ2-2; no check of the table's D call, TRBD1, against the DNA was made. TRBV21-1 is given as a pseudogene. This CDR3 has 14 amino acids. CDR3 region: CASGPGDNPGELFF. The CDR3 DNA sequence: TGTGCCAGCGGGCCAGGGGACAACCCCGGGGAGCTGTTTTTT.

This clonotype appeared a few times. The chain recombines TRBV25-1 with TRBJ1-4; D ambiguous. The CDR3 covers 15 residues. The germline V gene encodes CDR1 MGHDK and CDR2 SYGVNS. The ends were cut back, 1 base at V and 4 bases at J, with 10 bases in the middle. CDR3 DNA: TGTGCCAGCAGTGAATGGGGTCGAGGTAATGAAAAACTGTTTTTT. It codes for CASSEWGRGNEKLFF. Using reference TRBV25-1 and TRBJ1-4 for the parts outside the CDR3, the full variable domain is EADIYQTPRYLVIGTGKKITLECSQTMGHDKMYWYQQDPGMELHLIHYSYGVNSTEKGDLSSESTVSRIRTEHFPLTLESARPSHTSQYLCASSEWGRGNEKLFFGSGTQLSVL.

The rearrangement joins TRBV7-2 to TRBJ1-1; maybe TRBD1 (5 bases). From germline, CDR1 is SGHTA and CDR2 FQGNSA. The V end lost 5 bases, the J end lost 0 bases, and 13 bases lay between the germline ends. The length of the CDR3 is 15 residues. CDR3 DNA sequence: TGTGCCAGCAGCAATTCGGGACTGATGAACACTGAAGCTTTCTTT. Amino acid sequence: CASSNSGLMNTEAFF.

A note on this clonotype: This may arise from a read error, as a much more abundant clone is one base away. V gene TRBV4-2 combines with J gene TRBJ2-1, with 11 bases that match TRBD2. From germline, CDR1 is LGHNA and CDR2 YNFKEQ. This CDR3 spans 15 amino acids. The CDR3 loop is CASSHSGGAYTEQFF. CDR3 sequence (DNA): TGTGCCAGCAGCCATAGCGGGGGGGCTTACACTGAGCAGTTCTTC.

The gene calls are TRBV21-1 and TRBJ2-7; TRBD2, the table's D call, was not compared with the DNA. TRBV21-1 is noted as a pseudogene. The CDR3 is made up of 12 amino acids. In DNA, the CDR3 is TGTGCCAGCAGCAAAATGAGGGACGAGCAGTACGTC. Its translation is CASSKMRDEQYV.

In this sample, this clonotype turned up many times. The gene calls are TRBV6-1 and TRBJ1-1, with D uncertain. This CDR3 is built from 13 residues. Germline CDR1 reads MNHNS; CDR2 reads SASEGT. V lost 2 bases and J 1 base, leaving 5 bases between the germline ends. The CDR3 DNA reads as TGTGCCAGCAGTGAATCCGGGAACACTGAAGCTTTCTTT. This translates into CASSESGNTEAFF.

This clonotype occurred many times. This sequence joins TRBV4-3 and TRBJ1-1; D is undetermined. The CDR3 has 13 residues. From germline, CDR1 is LGHNA and CDR2 YSLEER. V gave up 0 bases and J gave up 5 bases, with 7 bases separating them. The CDR3 loop reads CASSQDSGTEAFF. The CDR3, as DNA: TGCGCCAGCAGCCAAGACTCGGGGACTGAAGCTTTCTTT.

The chain links TRBV20-1 to TRBJ1-1; 8 bases map to TRBD1. The V and J ends lost 1 base and 4 bases, in that order; junction bases with no gene match: 8. CDR3 length: 15 amino acids. Per the germline V gene, CDR1 is DFQATT and CDR2 is SNEGSKA (reference sequence). The CDR3 region has the DNA TGCAGTGCTAGAGTTCTAGTACAGGGGGGCACTGAAGCTTTCTTT. It is translated as CSARVLVQGGTEAFF.

This clonotype was counted many times. The chain joins TRBV12-3 or TRBV12-4 to TRBJ2-1; 7 positions match TRBD1. This CDR3 has 15 amino acids. V lost 6 bases to trimming and J lost 4 bases; unmatched junction nucleotides: 9. In nucleotides, the CDR3 is TGTGCCAGCAGGCGTAGGGGACAGCCTTACAATGAGCAGTTCTTC. It translates to CASRRRGQPYNEQFF.

This clonotype was seen a single time. The chain carries TRBV2 and TRBJ2-1, with no clear D. Trimming left V 2 bases short and J 7 bases short, with 12 bases between. Germline V gene lookup returns CDR1 SNHLY and CDR2 FYNNEI. This CDR3 spans 14 amino acids. CDR3 nucleotide sequence: TGTGCCAGCAGTGAAATAGGACGGTTTAATGAGCAGTTCTTC. Translated, it gives CASSEIGRFNEQFF.

This clonotype was recorded many times. The rearrangement joins TRBV4-3 to TRBJ2-3; 9 positions agree with TRBD2. Trimming cost V 1 base and J 4 bases; bases outside gene matches: 6. The CDR3 covers 16 residues. Germline CDR1 reads LGHNA; CDR2 reads YSLEER. DNA of the CDR3: TGCGCCAGCAGCCAAGGCAAAGCGGGGGGCGCAGATACGCAGTATTTT. Residues: CASSQGKAGGADTQYF.

This chain links TRBV7-2 with TRBJ1-1; 9 bases line up with TRBD1. This CDR3 has 14 residues. V lost 5 bases, J lost 3 bases, and 4 bases stayed unmatched. The germline V gene encodes CDR1 SGHTA and CDR2 FQGNSA. This CDR3 reads CASSPRTGDTEAFF. Here the CDR3 DNA reads TGTGCCAGCAGCCCTAGGACAGGGGACACTGAAGCTTTCTTT.

This chain uses TRBV6-6 with TRBJ2-7, with D possibly matching TRBD2 (6 bases). Germline V lookup: CDR1 MNHNY, CDR2 SVGAGI (reference sequence). The CDR3 sequence is 13 residues long. V was shortened by 5 bases and J by 2 bases, with 10 bases between the two germline ends. The CDR3 here is CASSPGTPYEQYV. CDR3 bases: TGTGCCAGCAGTCCCGGGACTCCCTACGAGCAGTACGTC.

This clonotype was seen only a few times. The chain employs TRBV11-2 and TRBJ2-3; 7 nucleotides align to TRBD2. Per the germline V gene, CDR1 is SGHAT and CDR2 is FQNNGV. CDR3 length: 14 residues. The V segment lost 0 bases and the J segment 4 bases; nucleotides outside the gene matches: 1. The CDR3 region is CASSLELAADTQYF. The CDR3 nucleotides read TGTGCCAGCAGCTTAGAGCTAGCGGCAGATACGCAGTATTTT.

V is TRBV9 and J is TRBJ1-6, with D uncertain. The CDR3 is 16 amino acids. V was pared by 0 bases and J by 0 bases, with 7 bases between. Germline V gene sequence: CDR1 SGDLS, CDR2 YYNGEE. DNA for the CDR3: TGTGCCAGCAGCGTAGGGGTCAGCTCCTATAATTCACCCCTCCACTTT. This gives the protein CASSVGVSSYNSPLHF.

This clonotype came up a few times. The rearrangement links TRBV2 to TRBJ2-3, with 11 positions matching TRBD2. This CDR3 is 15 amino acids long. Germline CDR1 and CDR2: SNHLY and FYNNEI. V gave up 5 bases and J gave up 4 bases; unmatched junction bases: 5. The CDR3 loop is CASSKIAGGPDTQYF. The CDR3 nucleotides read TGTGCCAGCAGTAAGATAGCGGGGGGGCCAGATACGCAGTATTTT.

This chain uses TRBV5-1 with TRBJ2-1, with a weak D call TRBD1 (5 bases). This CDR3 is 15 amino acids long. Trimming removed 2 bases from V and 2 bases from J, with 11 bases in between. Germline CDR1 SGHRS, CDR2 YFSETQ. Here the CDR3 DNA reads TGCGCCAGCAGCTTTTTGGGGCCCCCCTACAATGAGCAGTTCTTC. Residues: CASSFLGPPYNEQFF.

The chain has TRBV5-4 and TRBJ2-3; perhaps TRBD2 as D (6 bases). The germline V and J ends were trimmed by 1 base and 6 bases, with 12 bases remaining between them. Germline CDR1 reads SGHNT; CDR2 reads YYREEE (reference sequence). The length of the CDR3 is 14 residues. The CDR3 sequence: CASSLRGGKDTQYF. DNA of the CDR3: TGTGCCAGCAGCTTGAGGGGAGGCAAGGATACGCAGTATTTT.

This clonotype was picked up one time. This chain connects TRBV18 to TRBJ2-7; D gene unclear. CDR1 and CDR2 (germline): KGHSH, LQKENI. This CDR3 has 15 amino acids. With 5 bases removed from V and 1 base from J, the gap between germline ends came to 15 bases. CDR3 amino acids: CASSNTYGASYEQYF. CDR3 coding DNA: TGTGCCAGCTCAAACACTTACGGTGCGTCCTACGAGCAGTACTTC.

The chain recombines TRBV7-9 with TRBJ2-1, with a weak D call TRBD2 (5 bases). Germline V CDR1 and CDR2: SEHNR, FQNEAQ (reference sequence). The CDR3 covers 16 residues. The V end lost 3 bases, the J end lost 0 bases, and 12 bases lay between the germline ends. The CDR3 sequence: CASSLVGGLSYNEQFF. CDR3 sequence (DNA): TGTGCCAGCAGCTTGGTAGGCGGACTCTCCTACAATGAGCAGTTCTTC.

In its sample, this clonotype was seen a few times. The V and J genes are TRBV9 and TRBJ2-3; perhaps TRBD2 as D (6 bases). Germline lookup yields CDR1 SGDLS and CDR2 YYNGEE. This CDR3 spans 13 amino acids. V was trimmed by 4 bases and J by 1 base, leaving 7 bases between them. CDR3 loop: CASSRLGTDTQYF. The CDR3 DNA follows: TGTGCCAGCAGCAGACTAGGCACAGATACGCAGTATTTT.

The chain is built from TRBV12-3 or TRBV12-4 and TRBJ1-1; the match to TRBD1 covers 8 bases. This CDR3 region has 15 residues. V dropped 4 bases and J dropped 1; count of bases not matched to a gene: 5. CDR3 DNA sequence: TGTGCCAGCAGTTCCAGGACAGGGACGAACACTGAAGCTTTCTTT. As protein: CASSSRTGTNTEAFF.

This clonotype has ten or more counts. The chain links TRBV4-3 to TRBJ1-3; weak D call: TRBD1 (6 bases). V gave up 1 base and J gave up 0 bases, with 16 bases separating them. CDR3 length: 18 amino acids. CDR1 is LGHNA, CDR2 YSLEER, per germline. CDR3 coding DNA: TGCGCCAGCAGCCAAGGAGCTGGACAGCTAACCTCTGGAAACACCATATATTTT. It is translated as CASSQGAGQLTSGNTIYF.

This clonotype was counted many times. The chain carries TRBV5-1 and TRBJ1-1; D unresolved. The germline V and J ends were trimmed by 4 bases and 4 bases, with 11 bases remaining between them. CDR3 length: 13 amino acids. The germline CDR1 and CDR2 sequences are SGHRS and YFSETQ. CDR3 protein: CASSREGSTEAFF. CDR3 sequence (DNA): TGCGCCAGCAGCCGGGAAGGGAGCACTGAAGCTTTCTTT.